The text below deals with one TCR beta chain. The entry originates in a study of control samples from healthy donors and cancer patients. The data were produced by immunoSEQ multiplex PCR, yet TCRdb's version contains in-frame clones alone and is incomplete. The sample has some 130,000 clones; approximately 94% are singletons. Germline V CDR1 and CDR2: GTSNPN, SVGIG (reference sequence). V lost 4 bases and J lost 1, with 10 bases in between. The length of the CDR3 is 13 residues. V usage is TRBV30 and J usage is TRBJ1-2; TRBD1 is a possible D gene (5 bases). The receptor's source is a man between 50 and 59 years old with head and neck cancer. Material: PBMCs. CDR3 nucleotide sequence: TGTGCCTGGACCCAACAGGTTAACTATGGCTACACCTTC. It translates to CAWTQQVNYGYTF. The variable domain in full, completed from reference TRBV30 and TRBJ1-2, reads SQTIHQWPATLVQPVGSPLSLECTVEGTSNPNLYWYRQAAGRGLQLLFYSVGIGQISSEVPQNLSASRPQDRQFILSSKKLLLSDSGFYLCAWTQQVNYGYTFGSGTRLTVV.